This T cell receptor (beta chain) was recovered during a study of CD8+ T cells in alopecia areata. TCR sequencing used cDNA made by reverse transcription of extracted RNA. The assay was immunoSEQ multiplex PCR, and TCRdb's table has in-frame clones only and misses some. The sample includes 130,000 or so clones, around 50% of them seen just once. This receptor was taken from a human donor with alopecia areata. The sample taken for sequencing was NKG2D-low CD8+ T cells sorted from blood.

The CDR3 sequence: CSVEEIGPGEQYF. CDR3 bases: TGCAGCGTTGAAGAGATAGGACCGGGGGAGCAGTACTTC. The gene calls are TRBV29-1 and TRBJ2-7; TRBD2 is a possible D gene (5 bases). V lost 0 bases and J 7 bases, leaving 13 bases between the germline ends. Germline loops: CDR1 SQVTM, CDR2 ANQGSEA. The CDR3 loop spans 13 amino acids.